This entry concerns a single TCR beta chain. The antigen is not known. For TCRbeta, the library was prepared with unique molecular identifiers. Using its own MiXCR run on the PCR reads, TCRdb lists one record per CDR3 protein. The sample has approximately 300,000 distinct CDR3 sequences; almost 8% are singletons. This sample stems from a study of T-cell reconstitution after alpha-beta-depleted transplantation in children. General study results and limits: The origin of alpha-beta T cells about two months after transplant was reportedly several hundred expanded graft clones. One year after transplant, T-cell counts and diversity came mostly from newly produced T cells. At day 60, the high TCRbeta diversity found in some patients originated from recipient T cells and thymic progenitors that had survived.

CDR1 is SEHNR and CDR2 is FQNEAQ in the germline V gene (reference sequence). J lost 5 bases, V lost 1 base, and 11 bases had no gene match. The CDR3 has 17 amino acids. The sample in question was peripheral blood, obtained 360 days after TCRalphabeta/CD19-depleted stem cell transplant. This clonotype was sampled from a female patient aged 2-10 years who had a stem cell transplant for Fanconi anemia, so the T cells may come from the graft donor. The chain links TRBV7-9 to TRBJ1-1, with 9 nucleotides matching TRBD1. This CDR3 is CASSLGAGGQGWTEAFF. Written as DNA, the CDR3 is TGTGCCAGCAGCTTAGGAGCCGGGGGACAGGGTTGGACTGAAGCTTTCTTT.